This is a list of T cell receptor beta chains from one sample in a study of blood T cell repertoires in COVID-19. Data came from immunoSEQ multiplex PCR; TCRdb stores just in-frame clones and leaves some out. The table lists 200,000 to 250,000 clones, about 94% of them singletons, with 0.65% to 0.85% in the top ten. Sequencing input: peripheral blood. Receptors originate from a man aged 60 to 75 with COVID-19, enrolled during active disease. Both conserved end residues are part of each CDR3. D genes are given only for firm matches. Where a row states a size, it is once, few, many or the class of an expanded clone; other rows omit it.

>TRBV11-2|NA|TRBD2|TRBJ2-2
CASSPRLAGYATGELFF
TGTGCCAGCAGCCCAAGACTAGCGGGGTACGCCACCGGGGAGCTGTTTTTT
>TRBV5-4|NA|NA|TRBJ2-7
CASSSPGAREQYF
TGTGCCAGCAGCTCCCCAGGCGCGAGAGAGCAGTACTTC
>TRBV4-2|NA|TRBD2|TRBJ2-1
CASSQDPTSGPYNEQFF
TGTGCCAGCAGCCAAGATCCAACTAGCGGACCATACAATGAGCAGTTCTTC
>TRBV28|NA|NA|TRBJ2-7
CASLRGGTGSYEQYF
TGTGCCAGCCTCCGGGGGGGGACAGGGTCCTACGAGCAGTACTTC
>TRBV5-5|NA|TRBD1|TRBJ2-5
CASSLEGTVAETQYF
TGTGCCAGCAGCTTGGAGGGGACAGTAGCGGAGACCCAGTACTTC
>TRBV3-1/TRBV3-2|NA|TRBD1|TRBJ1-1
CASSHRQGGDTEAFF
TGTGCCAGCAGCCATAGACAGGGTGGAGACACTGAAGCTTTCTTT
>TRBV7-2|NA|NA|TRBJ2-5
CASSLGLVRETQYF
TGTGCCAGCAGCTTAGGTCTAGTGAGAGAGACCCAGTACTTC
>TRBV14|NA|NA|TRBJ1-2
CASSQRDKTNYGYTF
TGTGCCAGCAGCCAAAGGGACAAAACTAACTATGGCTACACCTTC
>TRBV6-2/TRBV6-3|NA|TRBD1|TRBJ2-7
CASSQVTGGLDYEQYF
TGTGCCAGCAGTCAGGTCACAGGGGGATTGGACTACGAGCAGTACTTC
>TRBV7-9|NA|TRBD1|TRBJ1-2
CASSKEGGAGYGYTF
TGTGCCAGCAGCAAAGAAGGGGGCGCGGGCTATGGCTACACCTTC
>TRBV7-9|NA|TRBD1|TRBJ1-2
CASSSQTGQGYTF
TGTGCCAGCAGCTCACAGACAGGGCAAGGCTACACCTTC
>TRBV28|few|NA|TRBJ1-5
CASSFANYGGRNQPQHF
TGTGCCAGCAGTTTCGCTAACTACGGTGGTCGGAATCAGCCCCAGCATTTT
>TRBV7-8|NA|TRBD2|TRBJ2-1
CASSLGREALMSEQFF
TGTGCCAGCAGCTTGGGGCGGGAGGCCCTAATGAGTGAGCAGTTCTTC
>TRBV7-7|NA|TRBD2|TRBJ2-2
CASSLVSGGHTGELFF
TGTGCTAGCAGCTTAGTAAGCGGGGGGCACACCGGGGAGCTGTTTTTT
>TRBV24-1|NA|TRBD1|TRBJ2-3
CATSDTQGADTQYF
TGTGCCACCAGTGATACTCAGGGGGCAGATACGCAGTATTTT
>TRBV19|NA|NA|TRBJ1-1
CASSIPRGVNTEAFF
TGTGCCAGTAGTATTCCACGAGGTGTGAACACTGAAGCTTTCTTT
>TRBV5-8|NA|NA|TRBJ2-1
CASSLIGGRGAGVNEQFF
TGTGCCAGCAGCTTGATTGGTGGCCGGGGGGCAGGGGTCAATGAGCAGTTCTTC
>TRBV5-5|once|TRBD1|TRBJ1-1
CASSLDRVNTEAFF
TGTGCCAGCAGCCTAGACAGGGTGAACACTGAAGCTTTCTTT
>TRBV7-3|NA|TRBD1|TRBJ2-7
CASSYRDRGYEQYF
TGTGCCAGCAGTTACCGGGACAGGGGGTACGAGCAGTACTTC
>TRBV30|NA|NA|TRBJ2-7
CAWSLGGGYEQYF
TGTGCCTGGAGTCTTGGAGGCGGTTACGAGCAGTACTTC
>TRBV7-9|NA|NA|TRBJ2-1
CASSLDLSANNEQFF
TGTGCCAGCAGCTTAGACCTCAGCGCCAACAATGAGCAGTTCTTC
>TRBV9|NA|TRBD1|TRBJ1-6
CASSSAGGPNSPLHF
TGTGCCAGCAGCTCAGCAGGGGGCCCGAATTCACCCCTCCACTTT
>TRBV5-1|once|NA|TRBJ2-1
CASSLGGLYNEQFF
TGCGCCAGCAGCTTGGGGGGGCTCTACAATGAGCAGTTCTTC
>TRBV7-9|NA|NA|TRBJ2-7
CASSLNSYEQYF
TGTGCCAGCAGCTTAAACAGCTACGAGCAGTACTTC
>TRBV19|NA|TRBD1|TRBJ2-1
CASTYGDRGAYNEQFF
TGTGCCAGTACCTATGGGGACAGGGGGGCCTACAATGAGCAGTTCTTC
>TRBV28|NA|TRBD1|TRBJ1-2
CAAIPGQGNYGYTF
TGTGCTGCCATCCCGGGACAGGGGAACTATGGCTACACCTTC
>TRBV14|NA|NA|TRBJ1-1
CASSQTGMNTEAFF
TGTGCCAGCAGCCAAACAGGGATGAACACTGAAGCTTTCTTT
>TRBV19|NA|TRBD2|TRBJ2-1
CASSIGTSGGNEQFF
TGTGCCAGTAGTATAGGGACTAGCGGGGGGAATGAGCAGTTCTTC
>TRBV5-1|NA|NA|TRBJ2-1
CASVRDLSHNEQFF
TGCGCCAGCGTCCGGGACTTGAGTCACAATGAGCAGTTCTTC
>TRBV3-1/TRBV3-2|NA|TRBD1|TRBJ1-1
CASSQATGTFF
TGTGCCAGCAGCCAAGCGACAGGGACTTTCTTT
>TRBV10-1|NA|TRBD1|TRBJ2-4
CASRDRGKNIQYF
TGCGCCAGCAGAGACAGGGGGAAAAACATTCAGTACTTC
>TRBV11-3|once|NA|TRBJ2-7
CASSLGPSYEQYF
TGTGCCAGCAGCCTAGGTCCGTCCTACGAGCAGTACTTC
>TRBV7-9|NA|NA|TRBJ2-5
CASSLAGGAETQYF
TGTGCCAGCAGCTTAGCGGGGGGAGCAGAGACCCAGTACTTC
>TRBV6-6|NA|NA|TRBJ1-2
CASSYNGANYGYTF
TGTGCCAGCAGTTATAACGGGGCTAACTATGGCTACACCTTC
>TRBV6-5|NA|TRBD1|TRBJ2-5
CASSYHTAEGQETQYF
TGTGCCAGCAGTTATCACACCGCCGAGGGACAGGAGACCCAGTACTTC
>TRBV9|once|TRBD1|TRBJ1-5
CASSEPDRGIGNQPQHF
TGTGCCAGCAGCGAGCCGGACAGGGGAATTGGCAATCAGCCCCAGCATTTT
>TRBV19|NA|NA|TRBJ2-1
CASSIALKVSHNEQFF
TGTGCCAGTAGTATAGCGCTAAAAGTCTCACACAATGAGCAGTTCTTC
>TRBV7-2|NA|NA|TRBJ2-4
CASSSPGVAKNIQYF
TGTGCCAGCAGCTCACCCGGGGTAGCCAAAAACATTCAGTACTTC
>TRBV12-3/TRBV12-4|NA|NA|TRBJ2-7
CASSLDYSYEQYF
TGTGCCAGCAGTTTAGATTACTCCTACGAGCAGTACTTC
>TRBV6-1|once|NA|TRBJ1-1
CASSEYREAFF
TGTGCCAGCAGTGAGTACAGGGAAGCTTTCTTT
>TRBV5-1|NA|TRBD2|TRBJ2-2
CASSSSGVNTGELFF
TGCGCCAGCAGCTCTAGCGGGGTGAACACCGGGGAGCTGTTTTTT
>TRBV18|NA|NA|TRBJ1-6
CASSEQGSNSPLHF
TGTGCCAGCTCAGAACAGGGAAGTAATTCACCCCTCCACTTT
>TRBV4-2|NA|TRBD1|TRBJ1-4
CASSARTGATNEKLFF
TGTGCCAGCAGCGCTCGGACAGGGGCAACTAATGAAAAACTGTTTTTT
>TRBV19|few|TRBD1|TRBJ2-3
CASSRTGGTDTQYF
TGTGCCAGTAGTAGGACAGGGGGCACAGATACGCAGTATTTT
>TRBV11-2|NA|NA|TRBJ2-1
CASSSNFQSYNEQFF
TGTGCCAGCAGCTCAAATTTCCAATCCTACAATGAGCAGTTCTTC
>TRBV5-1|NA|NA|TRBJ2-5
CASSPSPGNVAHETQYF
TGCGCCAGCAGCCCAAGCCCCGGGAATGTTGCCCACGAGACCCAGTACTTC
>TRBV5-1|NA|TRBD1|TRBJ2-5
CASSFGTGRGETQYF
TGCGCCAGCAGCTTCGGGACAGGGAGGGGGGAGACCCAGTACTTC
>TRBV5-4|NA|NA|TRBJ1-1
CASSLAGGLRTEAFF
TGTGCCAGCAGCTTGGCCGGGGGGCTTAGAACTGAAGCTTTCTTT
>TRBV9|NA|TRBD2|TRBJ2-3
CASSALAGSSTDTQYF
TGTGCCAGCAGCGCACTAGCGGGTTCTAGCACAGATACGCAGTATTTT
>TRBV2|NA|NA|TRBJ2-7
CASRLAGASYEQYF
TGTGCCAGCAGACTAGCCGGAGCGAGCTACGAGCAGTACTTC
>TRBV13|NA|NA|TRBJ1-5
CASSLFRSGQGHQPQHF
TGTGCCAGCAGCTTATTTCGTTCGGGGCAGGGGCATCAGCCCCAGCATTTT
>TRBV27|NA|NA|TRBJ1-2
CASSWGQGGGYTF
TGTGCCAGCAGTTGGGGGCAGGGAGGGGGCTACACCTTC
>TRBV5-1|NA|NA|TRBJ2-2
CASSLQGANTGELFF
TGCGCCAGCAGCTTACAAGGGGCGAACACCGGGGAGCTGTTTTTT
>TRBV11-3|NA|TRBD2|TRBJ2-1
CASSLERGGSYNEQFF
TGTGCCAGCAGCTTAGAGCGGGGGGGTTCCTACAATGAGCAGTTCTTC
>TRBV18|NA|TRBD1|TRBJ1-4
CASSPSTGVGDEKLFF
TGTGCCAGCTCACCGAGCACAGGGGTTGGTGATGAAAAACTGTTTTTT
>TRBV27|NA|NA|TRBJ1-5
CASSSRFGGNQPQHF
TGTGCCAGCAGTTCCAGGTTCGGGGGCAATCAGCCCCAGCATTTT
>TRBV27|NA|NA|TRBJ1-5
CASSSVGGPQHF
TGTGCCAGCAGTTCGGTCGGTGGGCCCCAGCATTTT
>TRBV14|NA|TRBD1|TRBJ1-2
CASSQRGQGLSYTF
TGTGCCAGCAGCCAAAGGGGACAGGGGTTAAGCTACACCTTC